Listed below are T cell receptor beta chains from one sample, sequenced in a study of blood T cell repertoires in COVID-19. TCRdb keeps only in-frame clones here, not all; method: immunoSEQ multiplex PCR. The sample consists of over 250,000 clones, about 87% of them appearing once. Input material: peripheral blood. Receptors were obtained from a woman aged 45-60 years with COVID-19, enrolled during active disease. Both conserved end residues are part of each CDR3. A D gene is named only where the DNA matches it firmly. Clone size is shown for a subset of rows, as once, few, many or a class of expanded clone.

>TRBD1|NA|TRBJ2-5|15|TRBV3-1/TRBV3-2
CASSLGQGGLETQYF
TGTGCCAGCAGCCTCGGACAGGGGGGTTTGGAGACCCAGTACTTC
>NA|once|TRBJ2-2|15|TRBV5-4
CASSLVGTNTGELFF
TGTGCCAGCAGCTTGGTCGGGACGAACACCGGGGAGCTGTTTTTT
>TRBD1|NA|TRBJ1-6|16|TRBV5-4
CASSPGWGTANSPLHF
TGTGCCAGCAGCCCTGGATGGGGGACAGCTAATTCACCCCTCCACTTT
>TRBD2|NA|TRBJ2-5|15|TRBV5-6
CASSLRTSGRETQYF
TGTGCCAGCAGCCTACGGACTAGCGGGAGAGAGACCCAGTACTTC
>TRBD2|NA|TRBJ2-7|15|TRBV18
CASSPYLAAYLEQYF
TGTGCCAGCTCACCATATCTAGCGGCCTACTTGGAGCAGTACTTC
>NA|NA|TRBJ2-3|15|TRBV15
CATSKAVGRENTQYF
TGTGCCACCAGCAAGGCGGTTGGTCGTGAAAATACGCAGTATTTT
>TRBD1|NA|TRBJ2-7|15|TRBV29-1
CSVEAAGQGWYEQYF
TGCAGCGTTGAAGCAGCAGGACAGGGTTGGTACGAGCAGTACTTC
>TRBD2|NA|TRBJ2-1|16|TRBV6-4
CASSKTGTSGYNEQFF
TGTGCCAGCAGCAAAACCGGGACTAGCGGTTACAATGAGCAGTTCTTC
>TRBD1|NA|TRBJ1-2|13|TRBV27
CASGTGRNYGYTF
TGTGCCAGCGGGACAGGGCGCAACTATGGCTACACCTTC
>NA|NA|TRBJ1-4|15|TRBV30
CAWSVPSGAEEKLFF
TGTGCCTGGAGTGTACCCTCAGGGGCGGAGGAAAAACTGTTTTTT
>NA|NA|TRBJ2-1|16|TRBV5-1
CASSLGGGAVAYEQFF
TGCGCCAGCAGCTTGGGAGGGGGTGCCGTGGCGTATGAGCAGTTCTTC
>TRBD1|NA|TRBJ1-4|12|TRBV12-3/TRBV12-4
CASRGGTGELFF
TGTGCCAGCAGGGGGGGGACAGGAGAACTGTTTTTT
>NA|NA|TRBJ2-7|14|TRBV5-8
CASSWVYSSYEQYF
TGTGCCAGCAGCTGGGTGTACAGCTCCTACGAGCAGTACTTC
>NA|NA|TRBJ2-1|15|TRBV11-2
CASSLTGKTYNEQFF
TGTGCCAGCAGCTTAACGGGGAAGACATACAATGAGCAGTTCTTC
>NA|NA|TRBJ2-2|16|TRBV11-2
CASARTGTKNTGELFF
TGTGCCAGCGCGCGCACCGGGACAAAGAACACCGGGGAGCTGTTTTTT
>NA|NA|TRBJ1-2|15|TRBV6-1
CASSEVGVRGYGYTF
TGTGCCAGCAGTGAAGTTGGCGTAAGGGGGTATGGCTACACCTTC
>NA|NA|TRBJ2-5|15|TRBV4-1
CASSQPWGTLETQYF
TGCGCCAGCAGCCAACCTTGGGGGACTCTGGAGACCCAGTACTTC
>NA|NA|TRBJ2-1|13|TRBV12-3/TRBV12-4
CASSLNSGLEQFF
TGTGCCAGCAGTTTAAACAGTGGGCTAGAGCAGTTCTTC
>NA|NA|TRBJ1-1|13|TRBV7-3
CASSFSGDTEAFF
TGTGCCAGCAGCTTCTCAGGGGACACTGAAGCTTTCTTT
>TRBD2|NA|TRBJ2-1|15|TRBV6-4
CARPPRAGGPYEQFF
TGTGCCAGACCGCCCAGGGCGGGAGGGCCATATGAGCAGTTCTTC
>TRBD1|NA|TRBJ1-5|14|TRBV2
CASSGTGGNQPQHF
TGTGCCAGCAGTGGGACAGGGGGCAATCAGCCCCAGCATTTT
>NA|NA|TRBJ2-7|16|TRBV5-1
CASSSTWQGSSYEQYF
TGCGCCAGCAGCTCGACGTGGCAGGGAAGCTCCTACGAGCAGTACTTC
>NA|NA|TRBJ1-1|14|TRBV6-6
CASSYSRQNTEAFF
TGTGCCAGCAGTTACTCGCGACAGAACACTGAAGCTTTCTTT
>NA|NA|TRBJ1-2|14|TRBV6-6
CASSYWGEGYGYTF
TGTGCCAGCAGTTATTGGGGGGAAGGCTATGGCTACACCTTC
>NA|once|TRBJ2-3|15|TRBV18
CASSPFSESTDTQYF
TGTGCCAGCTCACCATTTAGCGAGAGCACAGATACGCAGTATTTT
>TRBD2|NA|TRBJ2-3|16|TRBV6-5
CASSYDLLAGSDTQYF
TGTGCCAGCAGTTACGATCTGCTAGCGGGATCCGATACGCAGTATTTT
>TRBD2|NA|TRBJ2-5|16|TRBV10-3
CAISDFGTSGQETQYF
TGTGCCATCAGTGATTTCGGGACTAGCGGACAAGAGACCCAGTACTTC
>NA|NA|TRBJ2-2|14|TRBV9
CASSGGVNTGELFF
TGTGCCAGCAGCGGCGGAGTGAACACCGGGGAGCTGTTTTTT
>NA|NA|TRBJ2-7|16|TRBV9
CASSVIESAGNQEQYF
TGTGCCAGCAGCGTAATCGAGTCCGCAGGGAATCAAGAGCAGTACTTC
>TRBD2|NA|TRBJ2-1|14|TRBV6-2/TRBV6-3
CASSYTSGANEQFF
TGTGCCAGCAGTTATACTAGCGGGGCGAATGAGCAGTTCTTC